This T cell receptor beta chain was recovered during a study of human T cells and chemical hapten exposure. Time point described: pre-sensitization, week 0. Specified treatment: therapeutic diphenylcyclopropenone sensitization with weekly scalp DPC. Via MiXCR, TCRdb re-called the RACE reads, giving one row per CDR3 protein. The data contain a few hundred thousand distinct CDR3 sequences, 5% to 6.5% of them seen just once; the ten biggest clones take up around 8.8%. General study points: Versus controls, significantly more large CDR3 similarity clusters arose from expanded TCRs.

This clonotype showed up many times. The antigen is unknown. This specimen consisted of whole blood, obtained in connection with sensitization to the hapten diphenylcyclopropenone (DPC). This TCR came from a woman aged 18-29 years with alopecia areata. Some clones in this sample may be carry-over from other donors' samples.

The CDR3, as DNA: TGCAGTGCTAGAGTACCTCCGGGGGGCCTATACTCCTACAATGAGCAGTTCTTC. It codes for CSARVPPGGLYSYNEQFF. This chain joins TRBV20-1 and TRBJ2-1; weak D call: TRBD2 (7 bases). CDR3 size: 18 residues. The ends were cut back, 1 base at V and 0 bases at J, with 19 bases in the middle. In germline, CDR1 is DFQATT, CDR2 SNEGSKA (reference sequence).